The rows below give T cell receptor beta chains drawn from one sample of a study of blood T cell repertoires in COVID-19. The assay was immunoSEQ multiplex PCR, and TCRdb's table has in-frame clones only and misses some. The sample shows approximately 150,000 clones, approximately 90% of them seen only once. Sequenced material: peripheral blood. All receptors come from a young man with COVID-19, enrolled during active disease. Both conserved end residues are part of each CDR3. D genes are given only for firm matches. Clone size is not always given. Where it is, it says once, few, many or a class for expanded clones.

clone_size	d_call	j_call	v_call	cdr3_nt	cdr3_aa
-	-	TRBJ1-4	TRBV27	TGTGCCAGCAGACAAAATCGGGACATTGAAAAACTGTTTTTT	CASRQNRDIEKLFF
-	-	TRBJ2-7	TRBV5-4	TGTGCCAGCAGCTTGGGAGGTGGCGGGGGCCTCTACGAGCAGTACTTC	CASSLGGGGGLYEQYF
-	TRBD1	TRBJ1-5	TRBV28	TGTGCCAGCAGATCGGACAGGGGAGGTTATCAGCCCCAGCATTTT	CASRSDRGGYQPQHF
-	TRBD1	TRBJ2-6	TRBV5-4	TGTGCCAGCAGCTCAGGCAGGGGGCTTTGGGCTGGGGCCAACGTCCTGACTTTC	CASSSGRGLWAGANVLTF
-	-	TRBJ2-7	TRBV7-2	TGTGCCAGCAGCTTAATCGGGCGGGGGCGGTATGCCAGGGACCACGAGCAGTACTTC	CASSLIGRGRYARDHEQYF
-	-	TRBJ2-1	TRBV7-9	TGTGCCAGCAGCTTAGGGGGCCCCGGTAGGAATGAGCAGTTCTTC	CASSLGGPGRNEQFF
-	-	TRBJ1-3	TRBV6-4	TGTGCCAGCAAGCCGAATTACTCTGGAAACACCATATATTTT	CASKPNYSGNTIYF
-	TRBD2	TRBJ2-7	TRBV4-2	TGTGCCAGCAGCCCCCATAGCCTAGCGGAGACCTACGAGCAGTACTTC	CASSPHSLAETYEQYF
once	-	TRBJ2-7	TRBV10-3	TGTGCCATCAGTGATTGGCGGGCGCGGGGCGAGCAGTACTTC	CAISDWRARGEQYF
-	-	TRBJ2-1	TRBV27	TGTGCCAGCAAATCTGGGCGAGAGCAGTTCTTC	CASKSGREQFF
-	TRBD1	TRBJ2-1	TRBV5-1	TGCGCCAGCAGCTTTTACAGGGGGACCTACAATGAGCAGTTCTTC	CASSFYRGTYNEQFF
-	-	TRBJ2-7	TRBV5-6	TGTGCCAGCAGCACGGGATCCTACGAGCAGTACTTC	CASSTGSYEQYF
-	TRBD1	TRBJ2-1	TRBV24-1	TGTGCCACCAGTGATAGGACAGGGGGGTTTGAGCAGTTCTTC	CATSDRTGGFEQFF
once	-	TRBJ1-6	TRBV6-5	TGTGCCAGCCAACTTGGGGGGAATTCACCCCTCCACTTT	CASQLGGNSPLHF